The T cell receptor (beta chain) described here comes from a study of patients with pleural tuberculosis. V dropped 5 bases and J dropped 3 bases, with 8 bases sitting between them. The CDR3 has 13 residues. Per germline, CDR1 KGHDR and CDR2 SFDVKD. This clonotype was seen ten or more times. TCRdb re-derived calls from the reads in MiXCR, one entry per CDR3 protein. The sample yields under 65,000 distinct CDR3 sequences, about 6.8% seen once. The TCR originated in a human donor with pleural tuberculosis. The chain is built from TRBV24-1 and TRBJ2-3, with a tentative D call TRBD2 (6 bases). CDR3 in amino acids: CATSAGVTDTQYF. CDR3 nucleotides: TGTGCCACCAGTGCGGGAGTGACAGATACGCAGTATTTT.